Described below is a single T cell receptor beta chain sequence and its context. No antigen is known for it. Primers used in a second PCR of roughly 6 to 12 cycles were a sample-barcoded 5' primer and a J-beta primer mix. Using its own MiXCR run on the 5' RACE reads, TCRdb lists one record per CDR3 protein. The sample includes around 1,100,000 distinct CDR3 sequences, less than 45% of them seen just once. This sample stems from a study of blood T cells in healthy people across ages. Findings and caveats of the study: Relative to aged donors, long-lived donors carried more naive CD4+ cells and displayed higher diversity.

The sequencing sample was made of blood. The receptor was isolated from a man aged 18 to 29 in good health.

CDR3 residues: CASSISGGIDEQFF. The CDR3 DNA reads as TGCGCCAGCAGCATTTCAGGGGGGATCGATGAGCAGTTCTTC. The rearrangement joins TRBV5-1 to TRBJ2-1, with a tentative D call TRBD1 (7 bases). The CDR3 runs to 14 residues. From germline, CDR1 is SGHRS and CDR2 YFSETQ. V was cut by 4 bases and J by 8 bases, with 16 bases left in between.